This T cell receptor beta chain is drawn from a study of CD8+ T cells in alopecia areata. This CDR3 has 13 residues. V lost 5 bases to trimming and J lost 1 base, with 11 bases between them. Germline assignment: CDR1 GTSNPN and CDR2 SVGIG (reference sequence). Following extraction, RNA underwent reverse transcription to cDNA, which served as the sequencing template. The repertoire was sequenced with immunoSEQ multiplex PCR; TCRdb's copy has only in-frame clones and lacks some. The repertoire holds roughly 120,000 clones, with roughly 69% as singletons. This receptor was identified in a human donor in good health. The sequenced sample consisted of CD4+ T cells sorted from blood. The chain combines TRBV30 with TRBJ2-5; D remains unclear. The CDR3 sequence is CAWSSLFQETQYF. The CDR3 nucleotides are TGTGCCTGGTCTTCTCTGTTCCAAGAGACCCAGTACTTC.